The present entry profiles one T cell receptor (beta chain) with its context. This record comes from a study of cytomegalovirus exposure and HLA in healthy donors. CDR1 and CDR2 from the germline V gene are LGHNT and FRNRAP. The CDR3 loop spans 15 amino acids. V lost 5 bases, J lost 0 bases, and 3 bases stayed unmatched. Profiling relied on immunoSEQ multiplex PCR, and the TCRdb table lists in-frame clones only, not all of them. This sample carries about 240,000 clones, approximately 84% of them seen once, and the ten largest clones take around 1.3%. The chain is built from TRBV12-5 and TRBJ2-2; 7 bases fit TRBD1. The sample comprised PBMCs. The receptor was isolated from a woman aged 25 to 45 in good health and CMV-seropositive. This chain's CDR3 is CASGTGTANTGELFF. The CDR3 coding sequence is TGTGCTAGTGGTACCGGGACAGCGAACACCGGGGAGCTGTTTTTT.